The 29 T cell receptor beta chains in this list originate from one sample, sequenced in a study of blood T cell repertoires in COVID-19. This table comes from immunoSEQ multiplex PCR, and its TCRdb copy is limited to in-frame clones, with some not included. The table includes about 150,000 clones, 70% to 90% detected once. Specimen: peripheral blood. These receptor sequences come from a man between 45 and 60 years old with active or convalescent COVID-19.

V and J are TRBV7-9 and TRBJ2-3, with TRBD1 as a possible D gene (5 bases). Germline loops: CDR1 SEHNR, CDR2 FQNEAQ (reference sequence). CDR3 length: 14 amino acids. The V end was cut by 5 bases, the J end by 2 bases, with 11 bases between. This CDR3 reads CASSPTGPTDTQYF. The CDR3 DNA follows: TGTGCCAGCAGCCCAACAGGACCCACAGATACGCAGTATTTT.

V is TRBV30 and J is TRBJ2-1; D is unresolved. CDR3 length: 11 residues. Germline CDR1 is GTSNPN and CDR2 is SVGIG (reference sequence). The ends were cut back, 1 base at V and 8 bases at J, with 6 bases in the middle. CDR3 in DNA: TGTGCCTGGAGTGGTTATGATGAGCAGTTCTTC. Its translation: CAWSGYDEQFF.

The genes are TRBV15 and TRBJ1-3, with 7 bases that match TRBD1. CDR1 and CDR2 (germline): LNHNV, YYDKDF (reference sequence). Germline trimming cut 4 bases from V and 2 bases from J; bases unmatched to any gene: 8. The CDR3 contains 16 residues. CDR3 sequence: CATSMPGQAAGNTIYF. The CDR3 DNA follows: TGTGCCACCAGCATGCCAGGACAGGCGGCTGGAAACACCATATATTTT.

The rearrangement uses TRBV7-2 and TRBJ2-3; TRBD2 aligns across 11 bases. CDR1 and CDR2 from the germline V gene are SGHTA and FQGNSA. The CDR3 loop spans 19 amino acids. Trimming removed 0 bases from V and 4 bases from J; junction bases left unmatched: 12. In DNA form, the CDR3 reads TGTGCCAGCAGCTTAGCGGGTTCGGGACTAGCGGCCGCGGCAGATACGCAGTATTTT. Protein: CASSLAGSGLAAAADTQYF.

The J gene is TRBJ1-3, the V gene TRBV7-2; TRBD1 might be the D (6 bases). Deletions cut 7 bases from V and 2 bases from J, with 12 bases between. Germline CDR1 is SGHTA and CDR2 is FQGNSA. The CDR3 loop spans 14 amino acids. The CDR3 DNA sequence: TGTGCCAGCACCCTAACAGGGCCTGGAAACACCATATATTTT. Encoded protein: CASTLTGPGNTIYF. Looking up the rest from reference TRBV7-2 and TRBJ1-3 gives the full variable domain: GAGVSQSPSNKVTEKGKDVELRCDPISGHTALYWYRQSLGQGLEFLIYFQGNSAPDKSGLPSDRFSAERTGGSVSTLTIQRTQQEDSAVYLCASTLTGPGNTIYFGEGSWLTVV.

V and J are TRBV18 and TRBJ2-2; TRBD2 matches at 7 bases. Germline trimming cut 10 bases from V and 3 bases from J; bases unmatched to any gene: 5. The CDR3 spans 13 residues. Per the germline V gene, CDR1 is KGHSH and CDR2 is LQKENI. The CDR3 here is CATLSGDTGELFF. DNA for the CDR3: TGTGCCACCCTAAGCGGGGACACCGGGGAGCTGTTTTTT.

This clone was observed a few times. The chain couples TRBV5-6 to TRBJ1-6; perhaps TRBD1 as D (6 bases). Germline CDR1 is SGHDT and CDR2 is YYEEEE. Trimming stripped 4 bases from V and 7 bases from J, with 15 bases between. The CDR3 runs 15 residues. CDR3 DNA: TGTGCCAGCAGCGGGGGCCTGGGGCCCAATTCACCCCTCCACTTT. It encodes CASSGGLGPNSPLHF. Based on the CDR3 plus reference TRBV5-6 and TRBJ1-6, the full variable domain is DAGVTQSPTHLIKTRGQQVTLRCSPKSGHDTVSWYQQALGQGPQFIFQYYEEEERQRGNFPDRFSGHQFPNYSSELNVNALLLGDSALYLCASSGGLGPNSPLHFGNGTRLTVT.

The rearrangement uses TRBV19 and TRBJ2-5, with no clear D. This CDR3 contains 13 residues. Trimming stripped 1 base from V and 5 bases from J, with 8 bases between. Germline CDR1 reads LNHDA; CDR2 reads SQIVND (reference sequence). The chain's CDR3 is CASSIGISETQYF. CDR3 sequence (DNA): TGTGCCAGTAGTATAGGTATATCCGAGACCCAGTACTTC.

This chain connects TRBV24-1 to TRBJ2-1; D perhaps matches TRBD2 (5 bases). V was pared by 4 bases and J by 0 bases, with 12 bases between. Germline V lookup: CDR1 KGHDR, CDR2 SFDVKD. This CDR3 contains 16 residues. The CDR3 protein is CATSEEEGSSYNEQFF. CDR3 nucleotides: TGTGCCACCAGTGAGGAAGAGGGCAGCTCCTACAATGAGCAGTTCTTC.

This clone is a singleton in its sample. The genes are TRBV7-8 and TRBJ1-1; TRBD1 is a possible D gene (5 bases). V lost 2 bases and J lost 4, with 14 bases in between. Germline V lookup: CDR1 SGHVS, CDR2 FQNEAQ. The CDR3 has 15 residues. The CDR3 here is CASSLPGLVSTEAFF. CDR3 nucleotides: TGTGCCAGCAGCTTACCAGGGTTGGTAAGCACTGAAGCTTTCTTT.

This chain uses TRBV20-1 with TRBJ2-7; perhaps TRBD2 as D (6 bases). Germline CDR1 and CDR2: DFQATT and SNEGSKA (reference sequence). Between the trimmed V and J ends, which lost 5 bases and 9 bases, there was a span of 14 bases. The CDR3 has 11 residues. The CDR3 region has the DNA TGCAGTGCTGGCGGGGTTTATGCGCAGTACTTC. It is translated as CSAGGVYAQYF.

The rearrangement joins TRBV6-1 to TRBJ1-5; TRBD1 matches 8 bases. The length of the CDR3 is 14 residues. Germline V CDR1 and CDR2: MNHNS, SASEGT. V trimming: 3 bases; J trimming: 3 bases; junction bases outside the gene matches: 1. The CDR3 is CASSEGQVNQPQHF. The CDR3 DNA follows: TGTGCCAGCAGTGAGGGACAGGTCAATCAGCCCCAGCATTTT.

The CDR3 DNA follows: TGTGCCAGCAGCCTCCTTGGGACAGGGGGTTTGGAGACCCAGTACTTC. It codes for CASSLLGTGGLETQYF. This chain connects TRBV27 to TRBJ2-5; 11 bases are shared with TRBD1. J gave up 5 bases and V 6 bases, and 11 bases lay outside the gene matches. CDR1 and CDR2 (germline): MNHEY, SMNVEV (reference sequence). CDR3 length: 16 amino acids.

This chain joins TRBV29-1 and TRBJ2-5, with 10 bases identical to TRBD2. This CDR3 contains 14 residues. The J segment lost 2 bases and the V segment lost 4 bases, leaving 4 bases of the junction unmatched. The germline CDR1 and CDR2 sequences are SQVTM and ANQGSEA. CDR3 sequence: CSVAGLAKQETQYF. In DNA, the CDR3 is TGCAGCGTTGCGGGACTAGCGAAACAAGAGACCCAGTACTTC.

The V call is TRBV2, the J call TRBJ1-1, with TRBD1 matching over 9 bases. This CDR3 is 15 amino acids long. Germline V lookup: CDR1 SNHLY, CDR2 FYNNEI. V lost 8 bases, J lost 5 bases, and 12 bases stayed unmatched. The CDR3 bases are TGTGCCAGCCGCCCGGGACAGGGCGGGAGGACTGAAGCTTTCTTT. Protein product: CASRPGQGGRTEAFF.

The chain links TRBV28 to TRBJ1-1; TRBD1 might be the D (6 bases). Trimming took off 6 bases at V and 1 base at J, with 12 bases between the two ends. Looked up from germline, CDR1 is MDHEN and CDR2 is SYDVKM. This CDR3 comprises 14 residues. CDR3 DNA: TGTGCCAGCAGGGTGGACAGACCGAACACTGAAGCTTTCTTT. Translation gives CASRVDRPNTEAFF.

A single count supports this clone. The gene calls are TRBV4-1 and TRBJ2-1; D unclear. The CDR3 extends over 15 amino acids. Deletions cut 0 bases from V and 0 bases from J, with 6 bases between. The germline V gene encodes CDR1 MGHRA and CDR2 YSYEKL. CDR3 protein: CASSQEAVSYNEQFF. For the CDR3, the DNA is TGCGCCAGCAGCCAAGAGGCTGTCTCCTACAATGAGCAGTTCTTC.

A remark on this clone: Other DNA sequences in this specimen translate into the identical CDR3. The chain has TRBV11-3 and TRBJ2-7; D not resolved. V dropped 1 base and J dropped 0 bases, with 4 bases sitting between them. CDR1 is SGHNT and CDR2 is YENEEA in the germline V gene. The CDR3 is made up of 13 amino acids. The CDR3 is CASSLGASYEQYF. The CDR3 DNA reads as TGTGCCAGCAGCTTAGGAGCCTCCTACGAGCAGTACTTC. Drawing the rest from reference TRBV11-3 and TRBJ2-7, the complete variable domain is EAGVVQSPRYKIIEKKQPVAFWCNPISGHNTLYWYLQNLGQGPELLIRYENEEAVDDSQLPKDRFSAERLKGVDSTLKIQPAELGDSAVYLCASSLGASYEQYFGPGTRLTVT.

This chain connects TRBV20-1 to TRBJ2-7; 9 bases fit TRBD1. The CDR3 contains 15 residues. CDR1 and CDR2 from the germline V gene are DFQATT and SNEGSKA (reference sequence). J lost 5 bases, V lost 3 bases, and 11 bases had no gene match. CDR3 coding DNA: TGCAGTGCTAGTGCCCCGGGACAGGGAGTACACGAGCAGTACTTC. Its protein is CSASAPGQGVHEQYF.

This chain uses TRBV15 with TRBJ2-1, with D tentatively TRBD1 (5 bases). Germline loops: CDR1 LNHNV, CDR2 YYDKDF (reference sequence). The V gene lost 1 base and the J gene lost 8 bases, with 12 bases spanning the gap. CDR3 length: 14 residues. The CDR3 DNA sequence: TGTGCCACCAGCAGAGTAAAAGGGGCATATGAGCAGTTCTTC. Its protein is CATSRVKGAYEQFF.

The J gene is TRBJ2-3, the V gene TRBV7-3; 15 bases agree with TRBD2. V shed 2 bases and J 5 bases; nucleotides not matched to a gene: 5. CDR1 and CDR2 from the germline V gene are SGHTA and FQGTGA. The CDR3 spans 17 residues. The CDR3 DNA reads as TGTGCCAGCAGCTTAGGACTAGCGGGGGGGCAGGGAGATACGCAGTATTTT. Protein: CASSLGLAGGQGDTQYF.

V and J are TRBV3-1 (or the pseudogene TRBV3-2) and TRBJ2-5, with 7 bases matching TRBD2. The germline CDR1 and CDR2 sequences are LGHDT and YNNKEL (reference sequence). Trimming cost V 4 bases and J 3 bases; bases outside gene matches: 5. There are 14 residues in the CDR3. The CDR3 loop is CASSPHGGKETQYF. The CDR3 DNA sequence: TGTGCCAGCAGCCCCCACGGGGGGAAAGAGACCCAGTACTTC.

The chain has TRBV18 and TRBJ2-1; a possible D gene is TRBD2 (6 bases). Trimming stripped 2 bases from V and 1 base from J, with 9 bases between. CDR1 is KGHSH, CDR2 LQKENI, per germline. The CDR3 consists of 15 residues. The CDR3 bases are TGTGCCAGCTCACCAGGGGGAGGATCCTACAATGAGCAGTTCTTC. Its translation: CASSPGGGSYNEQFF.

The chain carries TRBV18 and TRBJ1-1, with a weak D call TRBD1 (6 bases). Germline CDR1 and CDR2: KGHSH and LQKENI. The V end was cut by 3 bases, the J end by 6 bases, with 11 bases between. This CDR3 has 13 amino acids. This CDR3 is CASSPGTGSEAFF. As DNA, the CDR3 is TGTGCCAGCTCACCGGGAACAGGGTCTGAAGCTTTCTTT.

The chain carries TRBV6-5 and TRBJ1-2; a weak D match, TRBD1 (5 bases). Germline V gives CDR1 MNHEY, CDR2 SVGAGI. V shed 0 bases and J shed 7 bases, with 15 bases lying between them. The CDR3 totals 15 residues. The CDR3, as DNA: TGTGCCAGCAGTTACTCTCGGACAAGAGATGGTGGCTACACCTTC. Amino acid sequence: CASSYSRTRDGGYTF.

In its sample, this clone was seen once. The chain joins TRBV19 to TRBJ1-2; TRBD1 aligns across 9 bases. Trimming cost V 1 base and J 7 bases; bases outside gene matches: 4. The CDR3 runs 14 residues. Germline V CDR1 and CDR2: LNHDA, SQIVND (reference sequence). The CDR3, as DNA: TGTGCCAGTAGTATAGGCGGGACAGGGCTTGGCTACACCTTC. Protein sequence: CASSIGGTGLGYTF.

This clone was seen only once. The genes are TRBV18 and TRBJ2-1; TRBD2 aligns across 11 bases. The CDR3 sequence is 18 residues long. Germline CDR1 reads KGHSH; CDR2 reads LQKENI. Trimming removed 6 bases from V and 0 bases from J; junction bases left unmatched: 10. The CDR3 nucleotides read TGTGCCAGCTCCCCGGGACTAGCGGAGACGAGCTCCTACAATGAGCAGTTCTTC. Translated, it gives CASSPGLAETSSYNEQFF.

The V and J genes are TRBV29-1 and TRBJ1-1; no clear D gene. The V end was cut by 4 bases, the J end by 3 bases, with 9 bases between. CDR1 and CDR2 (germline): SQVTM, ANQGSEA. CDR3 length: 12 amino acids. CDR3 sequence: CSVALLYTEAFF. The CDR3 bases are TGCAGCGTTGCTCTCCTCTACACTGAAGCTTTCTTT.

This clone has more than one count but fewer than ten. The V call is TRBV19, the J call TRBJ1-2, with D perhaps TRBD1 (6 bases). CDR3 length: 14 residues. The germline gives CDR1 LNHDA, CDR2 SQIVND (reference sequence). V lost 7 bases to trimming and J lost 4 bases, with 16 bases between them. The CDR3 is CASTSGRGTYGYTF. CDR3 coding DNA: TGTGCCAGTACCTCGGGTAGGGGGACCTATGGCTACACCTTC.